Shown below are 3 T cell receptor beta chains from a single sample sequenced in a study of CD8 T cells in Susac syndrome. The RNA, roughly 0.5 to 1 ug, was put through reverse transcription using random hexamers. MiXCR, applied by TCRdb to the immunoSEQ multiplex PCR reads, yields one record per CDR3 protein. The table has about 140,000 distinct CDR3 sequences, roughly 94% seen once; the top ten hold roughly 0.17%. Sequences were obtained from CD8+ T cells from PBMCs. Receptors were obtained from a human donor with Susac syndrome.

This clonotype was counted once. The chain has TRBV28 and TRBJ2-2; D not certain. Germline-derived CDR1 and CDR2 are MDHEN and SYDVKM. V was pared by 3 bases and J by 5 bases, with 10 bases between. This CDR3 comprises 14 residues. CDR3 residues: CASSFHYSTGELFF. Here the CDR3 DNA reads TGTGCCAGCAGTTTTCACTATTCGACCGGGGAGCTGTTTTTT.

The gene calls are TRBV2 and TRBJ2-2; possibly TRBD1 for D (6 bases). The CDR3 is 14 amino acids. The V end lost 6 bases, the J end lost 4 bases, and 12 bases lay between the germline ends. The germline gives CDR1 SNHLY, CDR2 FYNNEI. CDR3 residues: CASRSTGITGELFF. In DNA, the CDR3 is TGTGCCAGCAGATCGACAGGCATCACCGGGGAGCTGTTTTTT.

The chain combines TRBV5-1 with TRBJ2-3; D unresolved. The germline V and J ends were trimmed by 1 base and 0 bases, with 12 bases remaining between them. The CDR3 runs 16 residues. Looked up from germline, CDR1 is SGHRS and CDR2 is YFSETQ. The CDR3 reads CASSLSRPASTDTQYF. In DNA form, the CDR3 reads TGCGCCAGCAGCTTGAGCCGTCCCGCTAGCACAGATACGCAGTATTTT.